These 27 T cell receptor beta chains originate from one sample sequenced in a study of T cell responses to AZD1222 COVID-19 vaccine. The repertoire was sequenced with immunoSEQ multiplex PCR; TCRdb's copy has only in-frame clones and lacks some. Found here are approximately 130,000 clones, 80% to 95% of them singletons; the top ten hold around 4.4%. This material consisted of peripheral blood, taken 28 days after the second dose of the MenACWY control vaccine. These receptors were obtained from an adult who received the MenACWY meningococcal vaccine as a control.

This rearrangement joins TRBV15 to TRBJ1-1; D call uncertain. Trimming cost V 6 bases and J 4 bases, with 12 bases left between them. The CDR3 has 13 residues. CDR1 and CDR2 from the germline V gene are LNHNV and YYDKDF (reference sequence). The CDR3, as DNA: TGTGCCACCAGATACGGACGGACCACTGAAGCTTTCTTT. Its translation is CATRYGRTTEAFF. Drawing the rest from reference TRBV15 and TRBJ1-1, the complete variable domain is DAMVIQNPRYQVTQFGKPVTLSCSQTLNHNVMYWYQQKSSQAPKLLFHYYDKDFNNEADTPDNFQSRRPNTSFCFLDIRSPGLGDTAMYLCATRYGRTTEAFFGQGTRLTVV.

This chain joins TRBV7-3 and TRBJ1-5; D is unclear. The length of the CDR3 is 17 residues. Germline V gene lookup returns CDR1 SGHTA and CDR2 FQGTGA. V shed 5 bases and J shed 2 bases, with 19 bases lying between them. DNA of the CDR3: TGTGCCAGCAGCAAAAGTTCCCGCAGTCTCGGCAATCAGCCCCAGCATTTT. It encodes CASSKSSRSLGNQPQHF.

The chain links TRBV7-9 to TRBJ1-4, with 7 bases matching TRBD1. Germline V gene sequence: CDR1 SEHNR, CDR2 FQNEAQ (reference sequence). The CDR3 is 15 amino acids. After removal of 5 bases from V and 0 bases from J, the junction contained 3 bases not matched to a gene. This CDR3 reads CASSPGGATNEKLFF. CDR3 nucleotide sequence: TGTGCCAGCAGCCCAGGGGGAGCAACTAATGAAAAACTGTTTTTT.

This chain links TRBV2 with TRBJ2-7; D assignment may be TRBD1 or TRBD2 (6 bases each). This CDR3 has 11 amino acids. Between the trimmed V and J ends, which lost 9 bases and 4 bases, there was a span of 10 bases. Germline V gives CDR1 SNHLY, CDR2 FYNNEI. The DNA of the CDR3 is TGTGCCAGTAGAGGGGGGTACGAGCAGTACTTC. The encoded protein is CASRGGYEQYF.

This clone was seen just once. The CDR3 bases are TGTGCCAGTAGTATAGGAAGAGGCTACACCTTC. Its protein product is CASSIGRGYTF. This sequence joins TRBV19 and TRBJ1-2; D unclear. The CDR3 runs to 11 residues. The germline CDR1 and CDR2 sequences are LNHDA and SQIVND (reference sequence). Trimming removed 1 base at V and 8 bases at J, with 5 bases between.

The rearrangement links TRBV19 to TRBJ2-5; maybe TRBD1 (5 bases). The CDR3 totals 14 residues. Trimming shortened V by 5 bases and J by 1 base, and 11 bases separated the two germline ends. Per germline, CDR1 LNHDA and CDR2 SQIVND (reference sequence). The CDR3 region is CASSADSTQETQYF. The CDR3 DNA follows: TGTGCCAGTAGTGCCGACAGTACCCAAGAGACCCAGTACTTC.

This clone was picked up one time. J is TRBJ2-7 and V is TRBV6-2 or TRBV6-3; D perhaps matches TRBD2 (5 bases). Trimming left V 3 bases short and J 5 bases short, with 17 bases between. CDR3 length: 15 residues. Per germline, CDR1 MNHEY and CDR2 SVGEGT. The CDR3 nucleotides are TGTGCCAGCAGTTATTCGGGCCCCGAGGGCGACGAGCAGTACGTC. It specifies CASSYSGPEGDEQYV.

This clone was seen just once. This CDR3 is CASRNGGKSETQYF. The CDR3 bases are TGTGCCAGCAGGAACGGGGGGAAGTCGGAGACCCAGTACTTC. The chain carries TRBV2 and TRBJ2-5, with 7 positions matching TRBD2. This CDR3 has 14 amino acids. Germline lookup yields CDR1 SNHLY and CDR2 FYNNEI. V shed 6 bases and J 5 bases; nucleotides not matched to a gene: 9.

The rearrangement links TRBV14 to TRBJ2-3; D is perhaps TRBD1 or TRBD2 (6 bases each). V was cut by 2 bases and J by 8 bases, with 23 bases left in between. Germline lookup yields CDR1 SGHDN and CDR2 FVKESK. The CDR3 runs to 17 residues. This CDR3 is CASSQRQTGQSGGTQYF. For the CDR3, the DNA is TGTGCCAGCAGCCAACGCCAAACCGGACAGTCCGGGGGTACGCAGTATTTT.

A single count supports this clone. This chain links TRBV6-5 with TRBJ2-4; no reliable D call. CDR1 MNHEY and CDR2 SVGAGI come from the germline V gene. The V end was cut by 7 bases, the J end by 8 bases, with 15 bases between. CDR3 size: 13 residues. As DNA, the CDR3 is TGTGCCAGCACCGACGGGTTGGTATACATTCAGTACTTC. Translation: CASTDGLVYIQYF.

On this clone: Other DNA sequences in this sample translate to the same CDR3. The DNA of the CDR3 is TGTGCCAGCTCAATTGCGAGCACAGATACGCAGTATTTT. It codes for CASSIASTDTQYF. The gene calls are TRBV18 and TRBJ2-3; D call uncertain. The CDR3 consists of 13 residues. Between the trimmed V and J ends, which lost 5 bases and 0 bases, there was a span of 6 bases. Looked up from germline, CDR1 is KGHSH and CDR2 is LQKENI.

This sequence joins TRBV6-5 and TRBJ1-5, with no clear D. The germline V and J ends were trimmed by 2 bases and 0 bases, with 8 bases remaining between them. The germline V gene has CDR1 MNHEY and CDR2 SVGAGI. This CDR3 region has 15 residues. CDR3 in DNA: TGTGCCAGCAGTTACGGGCCTAATAGCAATCAGCCCCAGCATTTT. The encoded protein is CASSYGPNSNQPQHF.

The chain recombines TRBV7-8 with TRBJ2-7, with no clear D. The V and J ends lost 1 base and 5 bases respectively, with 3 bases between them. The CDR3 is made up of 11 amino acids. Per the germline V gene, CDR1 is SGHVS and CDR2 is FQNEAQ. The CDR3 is CASSLGDEQYV. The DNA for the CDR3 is TGTGCCAGCAGCTTAGGGGACGAGCAGTACGTC.

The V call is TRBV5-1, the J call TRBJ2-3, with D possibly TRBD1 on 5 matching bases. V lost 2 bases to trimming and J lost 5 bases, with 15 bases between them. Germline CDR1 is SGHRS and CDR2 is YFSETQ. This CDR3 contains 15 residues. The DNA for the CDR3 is TGCGCCAGCAGCTTCAGGGTAGGGGCTGGAGATACGCAGTATTTT. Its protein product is CASSFRVGAGDTQYF.

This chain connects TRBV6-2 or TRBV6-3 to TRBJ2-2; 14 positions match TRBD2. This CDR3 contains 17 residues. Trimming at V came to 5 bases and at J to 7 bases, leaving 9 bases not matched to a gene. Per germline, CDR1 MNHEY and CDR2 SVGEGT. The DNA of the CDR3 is TGTGCCAGCAGTGACCCGGGACTAGCGGGGGTACACGGGGAGCTGTTTTTT. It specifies CASSDPGLAGVHGELFF.

The CDR3 DNA sequence: TGTGCCACCAGTGATTTTAGGGGGGCCTCGGAGACCCAGTACTTC. Protein: CATSDFRGASETQYF. The chain combines TRBV24-1 with TRBJ2-5; D is perhaps TRBD1 or TRBD2 (6 bases each). This CDR3 is built from 15 residues. The germline V and J ends were trimmed by 1 base and 5 bases, with 13 bases remaining between them. CDR1 and CDR2 from the germline V gene are KGHDR and SFDVKD.

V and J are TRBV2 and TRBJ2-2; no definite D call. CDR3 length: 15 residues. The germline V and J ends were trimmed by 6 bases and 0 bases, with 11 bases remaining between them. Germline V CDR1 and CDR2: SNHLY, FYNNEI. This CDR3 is CASREVDTNTGELFF. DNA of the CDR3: TGTGCCAGCAGAGAGGTAGACACGAACACCGGGGAGCTGTTTTTT.

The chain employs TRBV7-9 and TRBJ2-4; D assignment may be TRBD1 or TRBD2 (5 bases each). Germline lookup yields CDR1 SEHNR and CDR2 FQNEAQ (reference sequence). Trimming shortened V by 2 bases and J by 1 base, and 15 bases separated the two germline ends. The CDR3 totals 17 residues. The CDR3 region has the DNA TGTGCCAGCAGCTTACATGGAGAGGGGTCGGCCAAAAACATTCAGTACTTC. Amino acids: CASSLHGEGSAKNIQYF. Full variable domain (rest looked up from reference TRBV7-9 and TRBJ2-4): DTGVSQNPRHKITKRGQNVTFRCDPISEHNRLYWYRQTLGQGPEFLTYFQNEAQLEKSRLLSDRFSAERPKGSFSTLEIQRTEQGDSAMYLCASSLHGEGSAKNIQYFGAGTRLSVL.

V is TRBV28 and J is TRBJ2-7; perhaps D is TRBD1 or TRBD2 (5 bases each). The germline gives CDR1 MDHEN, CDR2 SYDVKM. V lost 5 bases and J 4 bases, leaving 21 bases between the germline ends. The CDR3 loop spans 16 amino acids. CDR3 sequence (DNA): TGTGCCAGCAGTCCCCCCCCGGGACGATCGAGATACGAGCAGTACTTC. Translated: CASSPPPGRSRYEQYF. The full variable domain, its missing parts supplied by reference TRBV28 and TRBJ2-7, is DVKVTQSSRYLVKRTGEKVFLECVQDMDHENMFWYRQDPGLGLRLIYFSYDVKMKEKGDIPEGYSVSREKKERFSLILESASTNQTSMYLCASSPPPGRSRYEQYFGPGTRLTVT.

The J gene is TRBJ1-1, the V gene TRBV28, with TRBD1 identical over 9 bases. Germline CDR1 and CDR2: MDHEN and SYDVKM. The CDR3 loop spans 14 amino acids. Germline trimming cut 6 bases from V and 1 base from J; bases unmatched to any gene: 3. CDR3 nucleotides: TGTGCCAGCAGGGACAGGGGCCAGAACACTGAAGCTTTCTTT. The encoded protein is CASRDRGQNTEAFF.

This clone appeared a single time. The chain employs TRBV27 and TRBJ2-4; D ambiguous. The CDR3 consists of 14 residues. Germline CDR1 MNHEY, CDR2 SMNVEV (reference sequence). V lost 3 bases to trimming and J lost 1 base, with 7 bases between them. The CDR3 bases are TGTGCCAGCAGTTTTGCCGGGGCCAAAAACATTCAGTACTTC. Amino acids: CASSFAGAKNIQYF.

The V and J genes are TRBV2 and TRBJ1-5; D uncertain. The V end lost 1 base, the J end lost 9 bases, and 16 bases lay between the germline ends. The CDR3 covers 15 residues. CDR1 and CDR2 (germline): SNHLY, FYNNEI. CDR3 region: CASSEGLEAPRPQHF. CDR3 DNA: TGTGCCAGCAGTGAAGGGTTGGAGGCGCCGCGGCCCCAGCATTTT.

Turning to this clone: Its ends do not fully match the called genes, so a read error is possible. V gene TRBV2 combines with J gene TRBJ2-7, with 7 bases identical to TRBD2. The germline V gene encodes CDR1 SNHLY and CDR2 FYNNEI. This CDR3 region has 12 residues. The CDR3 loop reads CASSREEGLRHF. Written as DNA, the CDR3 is TGTGCCAGCAGCCGGGAGGAAGGGTTGAGGCACTTC.

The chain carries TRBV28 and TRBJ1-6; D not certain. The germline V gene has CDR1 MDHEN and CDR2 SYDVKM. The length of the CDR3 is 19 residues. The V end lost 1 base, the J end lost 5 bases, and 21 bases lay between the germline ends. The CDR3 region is CASSLYPAGVTRDNSPLHF. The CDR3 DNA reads TGTGCCAGCAGTTTATACCCGGCAGGAGTGACGCGAGATAATTCACCCCTCCACTTT.

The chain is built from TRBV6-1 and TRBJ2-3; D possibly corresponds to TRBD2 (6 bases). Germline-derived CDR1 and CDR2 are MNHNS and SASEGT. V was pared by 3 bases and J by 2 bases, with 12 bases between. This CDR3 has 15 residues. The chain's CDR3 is CASSDGRGITDTQYF. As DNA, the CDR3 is TGTGCCAGCAGTGACGGGCGCGGGATCACAGATACGCAGTATTTT.

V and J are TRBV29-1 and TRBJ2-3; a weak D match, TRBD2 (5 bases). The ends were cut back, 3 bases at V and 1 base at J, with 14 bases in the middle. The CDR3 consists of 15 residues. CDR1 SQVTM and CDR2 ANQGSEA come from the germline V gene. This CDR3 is CSVDGVQSGTDTQYF. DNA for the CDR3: TGCAGCGTTGACGGGGTCCAATCCGGCACAGATACGCAGTATTTT.

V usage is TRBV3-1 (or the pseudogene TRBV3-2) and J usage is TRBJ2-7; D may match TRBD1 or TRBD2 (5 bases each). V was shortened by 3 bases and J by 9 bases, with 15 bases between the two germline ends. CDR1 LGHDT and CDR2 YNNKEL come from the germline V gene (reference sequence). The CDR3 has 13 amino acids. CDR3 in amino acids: CASSQSWDGVQYV. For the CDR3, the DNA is TGTGCCAGCAGCCAGTCCTGGGACGGTGTGCAGTACGTC.